This TCR beta chain was found in a study of cytomegalovirus exposure and HLA in healthy donors. PCR amplification relied on 60 Vbeta primers (plus 13 Jbeta primers). Measured with immunoSEQ multiplex PCR; TCRdb has only the in-frame clones, and not every one. The sample consists of 72,000 or so clones, around 79% of them appearing once. The CDR3 has 15 residues. CDR1 is MNHEY and CDR2 is SVGAGI in the germline V gene. Trimming removed 7 bases from V and 4 bases from J; junction bases left unmatched: 9. The TCR was taken from a woman aged 25 to 39 in good health and CMV-seropositive. The sequencing input was PBMCs. The chain links TRBV6-5 to TRBJ2-1; 8 bases map to TRBD1. CDR3 loop: CASKLGTGPYNEQFF. CDR3 DNA: TGTGCCAGCAAACTAGGGACAGGCCCGTACAATGAGCAGTTCTTC.